This T cell receptor beta chain was obtained from a study of cytomegalovirus exposure and HLA in healthy donors. Study summary: A subsequent analysis stated that the roughly 120 validation repertoires were run on the same platform as the approximately 700 first-cohort repertoires. Study results and limitations: In the 120 validation repertoires, under 95% of cluster scores exceeded 0, per a later analysis. The CMV antigen specificity of a few CMV-associated chains was confirmed through in vitro analysis.

Separate from the 666-subject first cohort was the approximately 130-subject validation cohort, to which the donors belonged. With regard to this clone: Antigen: not known.

Profiling relied on immunoSEQ multiplex PCR, and the TCRdb table lists in-frame clones only, not all of them. Counted here are over 120,000 clones, approximately 90% occurring once; the ten biggest clones make up under 5%. The source material was PBMCs. This clonotype was sampled from a man aged 18 to 29 in good health and CMV-seropositive.

The CDR3 is CATRESGGVTEAFF. The CDR3 region has the DNA TGTGCCACCAGGGAAAGTGGAGGAGTCACTGAAGCTTTCTTT. This chain joins TRBV9 and TRBJ1-1; possibly TRBD1 for D (5 bases). V lost 9 bases, J lost 4 bases, and 19 bases lay in between. The germline gives CDR1 SGDLS, CDR2 YYNGEE. This CDR3 is built from 14 residues.